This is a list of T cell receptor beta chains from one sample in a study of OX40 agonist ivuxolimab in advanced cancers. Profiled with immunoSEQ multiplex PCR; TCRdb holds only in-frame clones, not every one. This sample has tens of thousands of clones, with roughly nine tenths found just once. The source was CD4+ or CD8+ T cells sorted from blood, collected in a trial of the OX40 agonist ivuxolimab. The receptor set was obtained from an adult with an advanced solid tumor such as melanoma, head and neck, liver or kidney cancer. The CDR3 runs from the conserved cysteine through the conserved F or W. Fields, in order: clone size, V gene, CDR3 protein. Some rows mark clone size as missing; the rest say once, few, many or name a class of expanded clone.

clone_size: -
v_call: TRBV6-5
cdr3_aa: CASSYSGSGANVLTF

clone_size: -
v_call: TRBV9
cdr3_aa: CASSPGTGYEQYF

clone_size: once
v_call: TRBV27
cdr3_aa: CASSPRQGWYGYTF

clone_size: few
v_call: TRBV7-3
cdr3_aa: CASSPTGPADYGYTF

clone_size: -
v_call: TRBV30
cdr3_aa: CAWSMTSGRETQYF

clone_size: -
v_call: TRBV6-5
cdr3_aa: CASTPGGLEPQHF

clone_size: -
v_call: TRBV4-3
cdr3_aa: CASSQRTGSPFYEQYF

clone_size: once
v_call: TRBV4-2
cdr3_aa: CASSQGLGVNTQYF

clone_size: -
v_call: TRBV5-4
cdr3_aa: CASSSLLWAGGHNEQFF

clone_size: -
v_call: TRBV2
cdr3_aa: CASSEGGWGTGELFF

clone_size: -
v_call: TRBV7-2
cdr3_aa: CASSLATSGRFGAYEQYF

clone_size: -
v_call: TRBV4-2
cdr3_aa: CASSQEAGTVQETQYF

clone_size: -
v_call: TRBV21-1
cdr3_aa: CASSRDRVYNEQFF

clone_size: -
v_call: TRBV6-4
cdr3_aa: CASRSRAIYSNQPQHF